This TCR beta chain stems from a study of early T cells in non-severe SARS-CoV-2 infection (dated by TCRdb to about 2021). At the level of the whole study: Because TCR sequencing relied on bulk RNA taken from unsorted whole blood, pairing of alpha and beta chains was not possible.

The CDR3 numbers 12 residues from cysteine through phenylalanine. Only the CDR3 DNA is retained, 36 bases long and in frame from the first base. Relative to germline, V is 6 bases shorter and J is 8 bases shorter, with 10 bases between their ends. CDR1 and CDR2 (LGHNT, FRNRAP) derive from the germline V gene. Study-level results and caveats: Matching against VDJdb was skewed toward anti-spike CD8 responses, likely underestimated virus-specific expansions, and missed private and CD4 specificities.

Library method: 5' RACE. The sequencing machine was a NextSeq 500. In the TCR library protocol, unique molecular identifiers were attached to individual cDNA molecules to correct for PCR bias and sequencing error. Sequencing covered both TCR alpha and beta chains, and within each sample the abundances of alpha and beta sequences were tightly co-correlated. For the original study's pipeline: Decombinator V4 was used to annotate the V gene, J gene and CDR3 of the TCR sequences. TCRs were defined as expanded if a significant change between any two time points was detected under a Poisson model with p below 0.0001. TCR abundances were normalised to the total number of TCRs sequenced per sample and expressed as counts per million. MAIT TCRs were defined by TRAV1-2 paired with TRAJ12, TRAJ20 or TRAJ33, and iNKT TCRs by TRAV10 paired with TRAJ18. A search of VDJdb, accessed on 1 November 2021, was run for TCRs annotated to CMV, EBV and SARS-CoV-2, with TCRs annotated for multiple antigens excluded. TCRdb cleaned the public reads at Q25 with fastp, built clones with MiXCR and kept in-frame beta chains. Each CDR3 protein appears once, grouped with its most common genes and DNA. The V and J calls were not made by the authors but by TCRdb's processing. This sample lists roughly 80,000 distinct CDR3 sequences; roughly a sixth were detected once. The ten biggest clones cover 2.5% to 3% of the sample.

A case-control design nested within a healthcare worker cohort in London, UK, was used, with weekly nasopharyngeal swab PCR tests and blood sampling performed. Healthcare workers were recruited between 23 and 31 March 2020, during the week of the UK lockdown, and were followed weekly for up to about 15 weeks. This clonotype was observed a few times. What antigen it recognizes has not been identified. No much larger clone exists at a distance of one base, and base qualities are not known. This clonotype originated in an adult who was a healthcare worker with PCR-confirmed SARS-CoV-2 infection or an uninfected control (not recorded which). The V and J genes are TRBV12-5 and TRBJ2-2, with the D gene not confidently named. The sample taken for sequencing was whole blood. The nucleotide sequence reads TGTGCTAGTGGCCCCGCCCCGGGGGAGCTGTTTTTT. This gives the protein CASGPAPGELFF.